The 22 T cell receptor beta chains below were found in one sample sequenced in a study of T-cell reconstitution after alpha-beta-depleted transplantation in children. Preparing the TCRbeta library involved the use of unique molecular identifiers. TCRdb processed the PCR reads anew with MiXCR; each CDR3 protein has one entry. The table shows about a million distinct CDR3 sequences, with about 31% occurring only once. Sample: PBMCs, mostly from graft donor cells, taken 360 days after TCRalphabeta/CD19-depleted stem cell transplant. The receptors come from a boy less than two years old who had a stem cell transplant for SCID, so the T cells may come from the graft donor.

This clonotype appeared many times. This chain joins TRBV6-1 and TRBJ2-1; no clear D. This CDR3 spans 12 amino acids. V lost 3 bases and J lost 4, with 4 bases in between. Per germline, CDR1 MNHNS and CDR2 SASEGT. For the CDR3, the DNA is TGTGCCAGCAGTGACTTATACAATGAGCAGTTCTTC. Residues: CASSDLYNEQFF.

The chain is built from TRBV7-2 and TRBJ1-1; D remains ambiguous. Germline loops: CDR1 SGHTA, CDR2 FQGNSA. The length of the CDR3 is 16 residues. Trimming removed 5 bases at V and 2 bases at J, with 18 bases between. CDR3 DNA sequence: TGTGCCAGCAGCCAGGTCACAGTCCAGGTTAACACTGAAGCTTTCTTT. Amino acids: CASSQVTVQVNTEAFF.

The chain links TRBV5-1 to TRBJ1-1; the D gene is possibly TRBD1 (6 bases). CDR1 and CDR2 (germline): SGHRS, YFSETQ. The CDR3 runs to 14 residues. Trimming took 7 bases from V and 3 from J, leaving 16 bases between them. The CDR3 coding sequence is TGCGCCAGCGCCGGAAGGGCAGGGGACACTGAAGCTTTCTTT. It specifies CASAGRAGDTEAFF.

The table lists this clonotype with a few counts. This sequence joins TRBV29-1 and TRBJ2-6, with D perhaps TRBD2 (6 bases). V lost 5 bases, J lost 2 bases, and 19 bases lay in between. From germline, CDR1 is SQVTM and CDR2 ANQGSEA. The CDR3 is made up of 17 amino acids. The CDR3 loop is CSVSFGGLSAGANVLTF. CDR3 nucleotides: TGCAGCGTTTCCTTTGGGGGGTTAAGTGCTGGGGCCAACGTCCTGACTTTC. The whole variable domain, remainder taken from reference TRBV29-1 and TRBJ2-6, is SAVISQKPSRDICQRGTSLTIQCQVDSQVTMMFWYRQQPGQSLTLIATANQGSEATYESGFVIDKFPISRPNLTFSTLTVSNMSPEDSSIYLCSVSFGGLSAGANVLTFGAGSRLTVL.

CDR3 nucleotide sequence: TGCGCCAGCAGCCAAGGGTTGGAGGGAACTGGGGCCAACGTCCTGACTTTC. Its protein product is CASSQGLEGTGANVLTF. The chain has TRBV4-3 and TRBJ2-6, with D perhaps matching TRBD2 (6 bases). Trimming stripped 1 base from V and 2 bases from J, with 12 bases between. Per germline, CDR1 LGHNA and CDR2 YSLEER. This CDR3 comprises 17 residues.

The V and J genes are TRBV12-3 or TRBV12-4 and TRBJ2-1, with D possibly matching TRBD2 (5 bases). Deletions cut 3 bases from V and 9 bases from J, with 18 bases between. The CDR3 spans 15 residues. CDR3 region: CASSFQTRVRGEQFF. In DNA form, the CDR3 reads TGTGCCAGCAGTTTTCAGACGAGGGTACGGGGTGAGCAGTTCTTC.

The chain couples TRBV6-1 to TRBJ2-5, with 7 bases aligning to TRBD1. V shed 6 bases, J shed 2 bases, and the junction held 6 bases outside the gene matches. CDR1 and CDR2 from the germline V gene are MNHNS and SASEGT. The CDR3 length is 14 residues. CDR3 protein: CASSRDSTQETQYF. In DNA, the CDR3 is TGTGCCAGCAGCCGGGACAGTACACAAGAGACCCAGTACTTC.

The chain recombines TRBV5-1 with TRBJ2-3, with D possibly matching TRBD1 (8 bases). V gave up 7 bases and J gave up 4 bases, with 19 bases separating them. Germline loops: CDR1 SGHRS, CDR2 YFSETQ. The CDR3 covers 15 residues. CDR3 coding DNA: TGCGCCAGCGCCCCCGGGGGGACAGGTGCAGATACGCAGTATTTT. Its protein product is CASAPGGTGADTQYF. The whole variable domain, remainder taken from reference TRBV5-1 and TRBJ2-3, is KAGVTQTPRYLIKTRGQQVTLSCSPISGHRSVSWYQQTPGQGLQFLFEYFSETQRNKGNFPGRFSGRQFSNSRSEMNVSTLELGDSALYLCASAPGGTGADTQYFGPGTRLTVL.

This clonotype was seen a handful of times. The CDR3 loop is CSAQYIETQYF. Written as DNA, the CDR3 is TGCAGTGCACAGTACATCGAGACCCAGTACTTC. The V and J genes are TRBV20-1 and TRBJ2-5; D gene uncertain. The germline V gene has CDR1 DFQATT and CDR2 SNEGSKA (reference sequence). V was pared by 6 bases and J by 5 bases, with 10 bases between. This CDR3 has 11 amino acids.

This clonotype was recorded once. The rearrangement joins TRBV28 to TRBJ2-3, with D possibly TRBD1 on 5 matching bases. The CDR3 spans 18 residues. Germline V gene data show CDR1 as MDHEN and CDR2 as SYDVKM. V lost 4 bases, J lost 2 bases, and 22 bases lay in between. The CDR3: CASSSLTLMTVDTDTQYF. The CDR3 coding sequence is TGTGCCAGCAGTTCACTAACCCTCATGACAGTAGACACAGATACGCAGTATTTT.

This clonotype was seen only a few times. The chain uses TRBV12-3 or TRBV12-4 and TRBJ2-5, with 10 bases matching TRBD2. Trimming cost V 5 bases and J 2 bases; bases outside gene matches: 11. The CDR3 consists of 17 residues. The CDR3 spells CASSARLLAGAQETQYF. The DNA of the CDR3 is TGTGCCAGCAGTGCACGCCTCCTAGCGGGGGCTCAAGAGACCCAGTACTTC.

This chain links TRBV28 with TRBJ2-1, with 8 bases that match TRBD2. CDR3 size: 14 residues. Per the germline V gene, CDR1 is MDHEN and CDR2 is SYDVKM. V gave up 10 bases and J gave up 4 bases; unmatched junction bases: 9. CDR3 in DNA: TGTGCCACCTCGGAGGAGCGGGGGTACAATGAGCAGTTCTTC. This gives the protein CATSEERGYNEQFF.

This rearrangement joins TRBV15 to TRBJ1-5; D unresolved. In germline, CDR1 is LNHNV, CDR2 YYDKDF (reference sequence). This CDR3 has 12 amino acids. V was shortened by 3 bases and J by 7 bases, with 7 bases between the two germline ends. CDR3 sequence reads: CATSSLRQPQHF. The CDR3 region has the DNA TGTGCCACCAGCAGTTTGCGCCAGCCCCAGCATTTT.

The rearrangement links TRBV9 to TRBJ2-5; TRBD2 aligns across 11 bases. CDR3 length equals 18 residues. V gave up 0 bases and J gave up 5 bases; unmatched junction bases: 12. Germline V CDR1 and CDR2: SGDLS, YYNGEE. DNA of the CDR3: TGTGCCAGCAGCGTAGGGGCTAGCGGGGGGTCCGCCGCTGAGACCCAGTACTTC. Translated: CASSVGASGGSAAETQYF.

This clonotype was seen a few times. The rearrangement links TRBV7-8 to TRBJ1-6; no clear D gene. V lost 5 bases to trimming and J lost 8 bases, with 13 bases between them. CDR3 length: 14 residues. From germline, CDR1 is SGHVS and CDR2 FQNEAQ. CDR3 region: CASSAGHMDSPLHF. The CDR3 DNA is TGTGCCAGCAGCGCTGGGCACATGGATTCACCCCTCCACTTT.

V usage is TRBV9 and J usage is TRBJ2-5, with TRBD1 matching over 7 bases. The length of the CDR3 is 15 residues. Germline V gene data show CDR1 as SGDLS and CDR2 as YYNGEE. Trimming removed 4 bases from V and 4 bases from J; junction bases left unmatched: 10. CDR3 DNA sequence: TGTGCCAGCAGCATACGGACAGGACGAGTAGAGACCCAGTACTTC. This encodes CASSIRTGRVETQYF.

The rearrangement joins TRBV11-2 to TRBJ2-1; D not certain. The germline V gene encodes CDR1 SGHAT and CDR2 FQNNGV. V lost 5 bases and J lost 7, with 15 bases in between. The CDR3 spans 14 residues. The CDR3: CASSPAPPTNEQFF. As DNA, the CDR3 is TGTGCCAGCAGCCCCGCCCCTCCTACTAATGAGCAGTTCTTC.

The chain couples TRBV11-2 to TRBJ1-5; D gene unclear. V was shortened by 4 bases and J by 3 bases, with 7 bases between the two germline ends. This CDR3 has 13 amino acids. Germline lookup yields CDR1 SGHAT and CDR2 FQNNGV. The CDR3 nucleotides are TGTGCCAGCAGCTCTGGCTACAATCAGCCCCAGCATTTT. This encodes CASSSGYNQPQHF.

This clonotype was seen more than once but under ten times. This chain joins TRBV4-1 and TRBJ2-3; 12 bases match TRBD1. CDR1 is MGHRA, CDR2 YSYEKL, per germline. The CDR3 is made up of 17 amino acids. V lost 5 bases to trimming and J lost 5 bases; unmatched junction nucleotides: 11. CDR3 DNA sequence: TGCGCCAGCAGCAAAGGGACAGGGGGCGATTCAAGAGATACGCAGTATTTT. It encodes CASSKGTGGDSRDTQYF.

The chain joins TRBV7-2 to TRBJ1-3; the D gene is possibly TRBD1 (5 bases). CDR1 is SGHTA, CDR2 FQGNSA, per germline. The CDR3 is 16 residues long. The V end was cut by 5 bases, the J end by 0 bases, with 14 bases between. Here the CDR3 DNA reads TGTGCCAGCAGCCAGGGCCCACAGTTCTCTGGAAACACCATATATTTT. Its protein product is CASSQGPQFSGNTIYF.

This clonotype was observed a handful of times. This chain uses TRBV5-1 with TRBJ2-2; tentative D call: TRBD2 (5 bases). V was clipped by 5 bases and J by 6 bases, with 8 bases between them. This CDR3 region has 12 residues. CDR1 and CDR2 from the germline V gene are SGHRS and YFSETQ. CDR3 sequence: CASRAAAGELFF. In DNA, the CDR3 is TGCGCCAGCAGGGCAGCGGCCGGGGAGCTGTTTTTT.

This clonotype occurred a few times. The rearrangement joins TRBV12-3 or TRBV12-4 to TRBJ2-7; a possible D gene is TRBD1 (6 bases). V gave up 3 bases and J gave up 2 bases, with 11 bases separating them. The CDR3 contains 14 residues. CDR3 DNA sequence: TGTGCCAGCAGTTTGTATACAGGGACCTACGAGCAGTACTTC. Its translation is CASSLYTGTYEQYF.